Below are 32 T cell receptor beta chains sequenced from a single sample in a study of cytomegalovirus exposure and HLA in healthy donors. The PCR had 60 Vbeta and 13 Jbeta primers. Data came from immunoSEQ multiplex PCR; TCRdb stores just in-frame clones and leaves some out. The sample holds about 200,000 clones, around 78% seen once. Sequenced: PBMCs. The receptors come from a woman in her 30s in good health and CMV-seropositive.

This chain connects TRBV27 to TRBJ1-5; no clear D. Trimming removed 6 bases from V and 8 bases from J, with 8 bases in between. The germline CDR1 and CDR2 sequences are MNHEY and SMNVEV (reference sequence). The CDR3 totals 11 residues. The CDR3 region is CASRWSEPQHF. CDR3 in DNA: TGTGCCAGCAGATGGAGCGAGCCCCAGCATTTT.

The rearrangement joins TRBV7-2 to TRBJ2-7, with 7 bases aligning to TRBD2. After removal of 5 bases from V and 0 bases from J, the junction contained 4 bases not matched to a gene. CDR3 length: 14 residues. Germline CDR1 and CDR2: SGHTA and FQGNSA. CDR3 sequence (DNA): TGTGCCAGCAGCCTTCGGACTAGCTCCTACGAGCAGTACTTC. This sequence encodes CASSLRTSSYEQYF. The entire variable domain, with the rest obtained from reference TRBV7-2 and TRBJ2-7, is as follows: GAGVSQSPSNKVTEKGKDVELRCDPISGHTALYWYRQSLGQGLEFLIYFQGNSAPDKSGLPSDRFSAERTGGSVSTLTIQRTQQEDSAVYLCASSLRTSSYEQYFGPGTRLTVT.

V and J are TRBV19 and TRBJ2-2; TRBD2 matches at 9 bases. The CDR3 is 16 residues long. Trimming took 6 bases from V and 1 from J; bases not matched to a gene: 6. Germline V lookup: CDR1 LNHDA, CDR2 SQIVND (reference sequence). The CDR3 DNA is TGTGCCAGTAGCCTGCGGGGGGGCCGGAACACCGGGGAGCTGTTTTTT. Its protein is CASSLRGGRNTGELFF. The whole variable domain, remainder taken from reference TRBV19 and TRBJ2-2, is DGGITQSPKYLFRKEGQNVTLSCEQNLNHDAMYWYRQDPGQGLRLIYYSQIVNDFQKGDIAEGYSVSREKKESFPLTVTSAQKNPTAFYLCASSLRGGRNTGELFFGEGSRLTVL.

V gene TRBV7-8 combines with J gene TRBJ2-7; no clear D gene. The germline CDR1 and CDR2 sequences are SGHVS and FQNEAQ. This CDR3 comprises 13 residues. Trimming cost V 5 bases and J 4 bases, with 12 bases left between them. In DNA form, the CDR3 reads TGTGCCAGCAGCACCCGCGCAGCGTACGAGCAGTACTTC. Its protein product is CASSTRAAYEQYF.

The sample holds a few counts of this clone. The chain couples TRBV11-2 to TRBJ2-5, with 7 bases that match TRBD1. V shed 4 bases, J shed 2 bases, and the junction held 7 bases outside the gene matches. In germline, CDR1 is SGHAT, CDR2 FQNNGV. The CDR3 is made up of 15 amino acids. The CDR3: CASSSSRGQQETQYF. The CDR3 bases are TGTGCCAGCAGCTCCTCCCGGGGACAGCAAGAGACCCAGTACTTC.

The CDR3 region is CASSLGRGYTEAFF. The CDR3 coding sequence is TGTGCCAGCAGCTTAGGCAGGGGATACACTGAAGCTTTCTTT. The rearrangement links TRBV7-9 to TRBJ1-1, with D perhaps matching TRBD1 (6 bases). In germline, CDR1 is SEHNR, CDR2 FQNEAQ (reference sequence). The ends were cut back, 1 base at V and 3 bases at J, with 9 bases in the middle. This CDR3 spans 14 amino acids.

The V call is TRBV7-3, the J call TRBJ1-1; D possibly corresponds to TRBD1 (6 bases). CDR1 SGHTA and CDR2 FQGTGA come from the germline V gene. V shed 1 base and J shed 10 bases, with 19 bases lying between them. This CDR3 contains 15 residues. In nucleotides, the CDR3 is TGTGCCAGCAGCTTAAATAGGGACACGTCCGGCGGAGCTTTCTTT. Protein sequence: CASSLNRDTSGGAFF.

The rearrangement joins TRBV11-3 to TRBJ2-7, with D maybe TRBD2 (6 bases). Germline V gene lookup returns CDR1 SGHNT and CDR2 YENEEA. V shed 3 bases and J shed 2 bases, with 11 bases lying between them. There are 14 residues in the CDR3. The CDR3 protein is CASSFGTQTYEQYF. DNA of the CDR3: TGTGCCAGCAGCTTCGGGACTCAAACCTACGAGCAGTACTTC.

The chain uses TRBV30 and TRBJ1-1; TRBD1 agrees at 7 bases. The germline V gene encodes CDR1 GTSNPN and CDR2 SVGIG (reference sequence). The CDR3 totals 13 residues. Losses at the gene ends were 4 bases for V and 8 bases for J; bases not matched to a gene: 10. The CDR3, as DNA: TGTGCCTGGAACTCGGGACAGACTCGGGAAGCTTTCTTT. As protein: CAWNSGQTREAFF.

The chain uses TRBV14 and TRBJ2-2, with 11 nucleotides matching TRBD2. Germline CDR1 is SGHDN and CDR2 is FVKESK. The V segment lost 5 bases and the J segment 3 bases; nucleotides outside the gene matches: 11. The CDR3 length is 18 residues. The CDR3 region is CASSSRRLAGGDTGELFF. DNA for the CDR3: TGTGCCAGCAGCTCAAGAAGGCTAGCGGGAGGAGACACCGGGGAGCTGTTTTTT.

This clone came up once. The genes are TRBV10-3 and TRBJ1-2; the match to TRBD1 covers 7 bases. This CDR3 has 13 residues. V lost 10 bases to trimming and J lost 3 bases; unmatched junction nucleotides: 8. Germline CDR1 and CDR2: ENHRY and SYGVKD. The CDR3 spells CATTEGGDYGYTF. CDR3 in DNA: TGTGCCACCACGGAAGGGGGCGACTATGGCTACACCTTC.

As DNA, the CDR3 is TGTGCCAGCAGCTTATTGACAGCCTCTGAAGCTTTCTTT. Amino acids: CASSLLTASEAFF. This rearrangement joins TRBV11-2 to TRBJ1-1; D possibly corresponds to TRBD1 (5 bases). The CDR3 totals 13 residues. V dropped 2 bases and J dropped 6 bases, with 10 bases sitting between them. From germline, CDR1 is SGHAT and CDR2 FQNNGV.

V and J are TRBV28 and TRBJ2-2; a possible D gene is TRBD1 (5 bases). Germline CDR1 is MDHEN and CDR2 is SYDVKM. The CDR3 length is 13 residues. The ends were cut back, 6 bases at V and 9 bases at J, with 14 bases in the middle. CDR3 DNA: TGTGCCAGCAGGAATGGGGCTATCAGGGAGCTGTTTTTT. Translating gives CASRNGAIRELFF.

The V gene is TRBV13, the J gene TRBJ1-3; 10 bases agree with TRBD1. In germline, CDR1 is PRHDT, CDR2 FYEKMQ (reference sequence). The CDR3 has 19 residues. Trimming cost V 4 bases and J 0 bases; bases outside gene matches: 12. The CDR3 DNA reads as TGTGCCAGCAGCTCCTCAGACCGGGACAGGGGATACTCTGGAAACACCATATATTTT. This codes for CASSSSDRDRGYSGNTIYF.

V and J are TRBV7-9 and TRBJ2-7; TRBD1 matches 8 bases. Looked up from germline, CDR1 is SEHNR and CDR2 is FQNEAQ (reference sequence). The CDR3 length is 18 residues. The V and J ends lost 5 bases and 3 bases, in that order; junction bases with no gene match: 18. The CDR3 reads CASSPRNPQGAVVYEQYF. In DNA form, the CDR3 reads TGTGCCAGCAGCCCCCGAAACCCCCAGGGGGCCGTTGTCTACGAGCAGTACTTC.

This chain joins TRBV5-6 and TRBJ2-3, with 8 bases fitting TRBD1. There are 16 residues in the CDR3. In germline, CDR1 is SGHDT, CDR2 YYEEEE. V lost 0 bases and J lost 5; bases outside the gene matches: 8. The CDR3 DNA sequence: TGTGCCAGCAGCTTGGGGTCTACAGGGGGAATAGATACGCAGTATTTT. Encoded protein: CASSLGSTGGIDTQYF.

This clone came up a few times. The chain couples TRBV5-1 to TRBJ2-7, with a tentative D call TRBD2 (6 bases). CDR1 is SGHRS, CDR2 YFSETQ, per germline. Trimming left V 6 bases short and J 4 bases short, with 17 bases between. The CDR3 is 14 amino acids. For the CDR3, the DNA is TGCGCCAGCACCCTTGGCGGGGAGACTTACGAGCAGTACTTC. It translates to CASTLGGETYEQYF. The variable domain in full, with the rest retrieved from reference TRBV5-1 and TRBJ2-7, is KAGVTQTPRYLIKTRGQQVTLSCSPISGHRSVSWYQQTPGQGLQFLFEYFSETQRNKGNFPGRFSGRQFSNSRSEMNVSTLELGDSALYLCASTLGGETYEQYFGPGTRLTVT.

The chain joins TRBV10-3 to TRBJ2-5, with D uncertain. This CDR3 has 14 amino acids. CDR1 ENHRY and CDR2 SYGVKD come from the germline V gene. The V end was cut by 0 bases, the J end by 5 bases, with 10 bases between. The CDR3 coding sequence is TGTGCCATCAGTGAGTCTACTGCACCGGAGACCCAGTACTTC. Translated: CAISESTAPETQYF.

V usage is TRBV11-2 and J usage is TRBJ2-2, with no clear D. This CDR3 contains 14 residues. The V end was cut by 1 base, the J end by 7 bases, with 10 bases between. Germline-derived CDR1 and CDR2 are SGHAT and FQNNGV. This CDR3 reads CASSLVAASGELFF. CDR3 bases: TGTGCCAGCAGCTTAGTTGCCGCTAGCGGGGAGCTGTTTTTT.

This rearrangement joins TRBV10-3 to TRBJ2-2; TRBD1 matches at 8 bases. This CDR3 is built from 16 residues. The germline V gene has CDR1 ENHRY and CDR2 SYGVKD. J gave up 1 base and V 2 bases, and 3 bases lay outside the gene matches. The CDR3 reads CAISERGQGNTGELFF. The CDR3 region has the DNA TGTGCCATCAGTGAGCGAGGACAGGGGAACACCGGGGAGCTGTTTTTT.

This chain joins TRBV5-1 and TRBJ1-4; 10 nucleotides align to TRBD1. Germline V lookup: CDR1 SGHRS, CDR2 YFSETQ. With 2 bases clipped from V and 5 bases from J, the junction kept 9 bases outside the gene matches. This CDR3 region has 17 residues. The CDR3 coding sequence is TGCGCCAGCAGCTTAGGGACAGGGGTCCGCAACAATGAAAAACTGTTTTTT. It yields the protein CASSLGTGVRNNEKLFF.

V is TRBV6-1 and J is TRBJ2-3; maybe TRBD2 (6 bases). CDR3 length equals 15 residues. Trimming removed 3 bases from V and 1 base from J, with 11 bases in between. Germline V gene sequence: CDR1 MNHNS, CDR2 SASEGT. CDR3 sequence: CASSDASAGTDTQYF. The DNA of the CDR3 is TGTGCCAGCAGTGACGCTAGCGCGGGCACAGATACGCAGTATTTT.

This clone is a singleton in its sample. The chain carries TRBV6-5 and TRBJ1-3, with unresolved D. Germline values: CDR1 MNHEY, CDR2 SVGAGI. The CDR3 runs 12 residues. CDR3 amino acids: CATHSSGNTIYF. The CDR3 region has the DNA TGTGCGACACACTCCTCTGGAAACACCATATATTTT.

The rearrangement uses TRBV6-5 and TRBJ2-2, with a tentative D call TRBD1 (6 bases). The CDR3 length is 15 residues. V gave up 5 bases and J gave up 4 bases, with 14 bases separating them. Germline lookup yields CDR1 MNHEY and CDR2 SVGAGI. The CDR3 loop reads CASSPYRVGTGELFF. The CDR3 DNA follows: TGTGCCAGCAGTCCATACAGGGTGGGCACCGGGGAGCTGTTTTTT.

The V and J genes are TRBV2 and TRBJ2-7; D is perhaps TRBD2 (6 bases). Germline V gene lookup returns CDR1 SNHLY and CDR2 FYNNEI. This CDR3 spans 15 amino acids. Trimming cost V 3 bases and J 1 base, with 13 bases left between them. The CDR3 loop reads CASSEEGNRSYEQYF. The CDR3 DNA sequence: TGTGCCAGCAGTGAGGAGGGGAACAGGTCCTACGAGCAGTACTTC.

The rearrangement uses TRBV5-1 and TRBJ1-4, with 8 nucleotides matching TRBD1. The germline V gene has CDR1 SGHRS and CDR2 YFSETQ. The V gene end was trimmed by 2 bases and the J gene end by 8 bases; junction bases not matched to a gene: 8. The CDR3 covers 15 residues. The CDR3 DNA is TGCGCCAGCAGCTTAAGGACAGGGCAAGGGGAAAAACTGTTTTTT. It yields the protein CASSLRTGQGEKLFF.

The chain has TRBV6-1 and TRBJ2-7; 9 bases are a match to TRBD1. This CDR3 is built from 14 residues. CDR1 and CDR2 (germline): MNHNS, SASEGT. The V and J ends lost 3 bases and 5 bases, in that order; junction bases with no gene match: 5. For the CDR3, the DNA is TGTGCCAGCAGTGAGGTGGACAGGGGTCACGAGCAGTACTTC. Translation: CASSEVDRGHEQYF.

Comment on this clone: At one of its ends the junction is not consistent with the germline gene, which may arise from a read error. The V and J genes are TRBV7-9 and TRBJ1-6, with TRBD1 matching 7 bases. The germline V gene has CDR1 SEHNR and CDR2 FQNEAQ (reference sequence). This CDR3 contains 15 residues. The CDR3: CSSSLGERGLSPLHF. CDR3 bases: TGTTCCAGCAGCCTAGGGGAGAGGGGGCTCTCACCCCTCCACTTT.

This sequence joins TRBV9 and TRBJ1-2, with D possibly being TRBD1 (5 bases). Trimming took 2 bases from V and 0 from J, leaving 11 bases between them. This CDR3 contains 15 residues. Per the germline V gene, CDR1 is SGDLS and CDR2 is YYNGEE. CDR3 nucleotides: TGTGCCAGCAGCGTTGGTACAGGCTCTAACTATGGCTACACCTTC. It yields the protein CASSVGTGSNYGYTF.

The CDR3 DNA is TGCAGCGTTGCTGGAACTAGCGGGACTTATGACGATGAGCAGTTCTTC. This codes for CSVAGTSGTYDDEQFF. V gene TRBV29-1 combines with J gene TRBJ2-1; the match to TRBD2 covers 10 bases. This CDR3 is 16 amino acids long. Germline V gene sequence: CDR1 SQVTM, CDR2 ANQGSEA. V lost 4 bases, J lost 8 bases, and 14 bases stayed unmatched.

In its sample, this clone was seen once. V usage is TRBV30 and J usage is TRBJ1-1, with D possibly TRBD1 on 6 matching bases. CDR3 length: 14 amino acids. V was clipped by 4 bases and J by 5 bases, with 17 bases between them. CDR1 is GTSNPN, CDR2 SVGIG, per germline (reference sequence). The CDR3 is CAWTGDVFGTEAFF. CDR3 nucleotides: TGTGCCTGGACAGGGGACGTTTTTGGGACTGAAGCTTTCTTT.

The chain couples TRBV4-3 to TRBJ2-1; D may be TRBD2 (6 bases). Germline V lookup: CDR1 LGHNA, CDR2 YSLEER. The V gene lost 1 base and the J gene lost 8 bases, with 9 bases spanning the gap. This CDR3 spans 13 amino acids. The CDR3 spells CASSQGGGDEQFF. CDR3 sequence (DNA): TGCGCCAGCAGCCAAGGGGGCGGGGATGAGCAGTTCTTC.